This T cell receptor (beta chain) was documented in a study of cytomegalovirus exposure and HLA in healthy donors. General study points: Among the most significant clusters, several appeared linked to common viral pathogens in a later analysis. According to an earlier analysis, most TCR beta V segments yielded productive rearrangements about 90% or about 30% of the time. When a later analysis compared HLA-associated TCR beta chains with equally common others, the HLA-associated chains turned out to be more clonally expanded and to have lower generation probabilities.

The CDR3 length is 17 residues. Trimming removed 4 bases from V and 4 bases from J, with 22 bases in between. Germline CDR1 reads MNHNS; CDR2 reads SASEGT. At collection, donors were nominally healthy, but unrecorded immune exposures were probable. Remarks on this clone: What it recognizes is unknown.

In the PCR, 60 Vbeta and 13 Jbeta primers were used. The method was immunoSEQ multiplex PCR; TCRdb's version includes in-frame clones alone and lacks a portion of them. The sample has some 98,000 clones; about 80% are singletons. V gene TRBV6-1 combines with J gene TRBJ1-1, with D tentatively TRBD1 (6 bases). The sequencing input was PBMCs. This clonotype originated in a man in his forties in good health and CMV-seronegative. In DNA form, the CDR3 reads TGTGCCAGCAGTGGCAGGGGCCTGAGGGGAGCTTTCACTGAAGCTTTCTTT. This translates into CASSGRGLRGAFTEAFF.